The following is a T cell receptor beta chain sequence with its context. Other DNA sequences in this specimen translate into the identical CDR3. Primers: 60 Vbeta forward and 13 Jbeta reverse. Using immunoSEQ multiplex PCR, the repertoire was profiled, and TCRdb retains in-frame clones only, with some absent. The repertoire consists of approximately 98,000 clones, with about four fifths occurring once and the leading ten covering approximately 10%. This specimen comes from a study of cytomegalovirus exposure and HLA in healthy donors. The wider study: Findings of an earlier analysis included roughly 120 million unique TCR beta sequences from 190 million or so T cells.

The CDR3 runs to 15 residues. The V end was cut by 5 bases, the J end by 0 bases, with 11 bases between. Per the germline V gene, CDR1 is LNHDA and CDR2 is SQIVND (reference sequence). The rearrangement uses TRBV19 and TRBJ2-1, with a weak D call TRBD1 (6 bases). Source material: PBMCs. This TCR derives from a man between 18 and 35 years old in good health and CMV-seropositive. The DNA of the CDR3 is TGTGCCAGTAGTGTTGACAGGAGCTCCTACAATGAGCAGTTCTTC. It encodes CASSVDRSSYNEQFF.